The following is a TCR beta chain sequence with its context. The entry originates in a study of technical replicates of blood from several donors. Method: immunoSEQ multiplex PCR; TCRdb's copy keeps in-frame clones and lacks some. The sample has 76,000 or so clones; about 91% are singletons. The V gene's germline CDR1 is GTSNPN and CDR2 SVGIG (reference sequence). The V gene lost 0 bases and the J gene lost 5 bases, with 8 bases spanning the gap. The CDR3 spans 13 residues. The receptor's source is a human donor in good health. Sequenced sample: T cells isolated from PBMCs. The genes are TRBV30 and TRBJ1-5; D gene ambiguous. CDR3 DNA: TGTGCCTGGAGTGTACATGGAGATCAGCCCCAGCATTTT. This gives the protein CAWSVHGDQPQHF.